One sample yielded the 14 T cell receptor beta chains listed below, sequenced in a study of cytomegalovirus exposure and HLA in healthy donors. In the PCR, 60 Vbeta and 13 Jbeta primers were used. Measured with immunoSEQ multiplex PCR; TCRdb has only the in-frame clones, and not every one. The top ten hold over 2% of the sample, which has 140,000 or so clones, more than 75% seen once. Sequencing was done on a sample of PBMCs. The receptors shown here come from a young woman in good health and CMV-seropositive.

V gene TRBV18 combines with J gene TRBJ1-4; D call uncertain. Germline V gives CDR1 KGHSH, CDR2 LQKENI. This CDR3 region has 16 residues. The V gene lost 4 bases and the J gene lost 5 bases, with 17 bases spanning the gap. The CDR3: CASSLAPLSLNEKLFF. The CDR3 DNA follows: TGTGCCAGCTCACTCGCCCCCCTGTCCCTAAATGAAAAACTGTTTTTT.

J is TRBJ2-7 and V is TRBV4-3; possibly TRBD1 for D (5 bases). Germline-derived CDR1 and CDR2 are LGHNA and YSLEER. The CDR3 is 16 residues long. V was cut by 1 base and J by 6 bases, with 19 bases left in between. As DNA, the CDR3 is TGCGCCAGCAGCCAAGGAGTTCAGGGCTTCCTCATCGAGCAGTACTTC. It specifies CASSQGVQGFLIEQYF.

The chain has TRBV7-9 and TRBJ1-2, with D tentatively TRBD1 (6 bases). The V end lost 1 base, the J end lost 8 bases, and 14 bases lay between the germline ends. Germline V gene sequence: CDR1 SEHNR, CDR2 FQNEAQ (reference sequence). The CDR3 runs to 14 residues. CDR3 loop: CASSLGAQGGGYTF. As DNA, the CDR3 is TGTGCCAGCAGCTTAGGGGCACAGGGAGGGGGCTACACCTTC.

The V gene is TRBV5-1, the J gene TRBJ2-5, with 10 bases lining up with TRBD2. Germline lookup yields CDR1 SGHRS and CDR2 YFSETQ. The junction had 10 bases not matched to a gene; V was cut back by 4 bases and J by 1 base. This CDR3 is 17 amino acids long. CDR3 in DNA: TGCGCCAGCAGCACCCTGTCTAGCGGGGGTTTCCAAGAGACCCAGTACTTC. Its protein product is CASSTLSSGGFQETQYF.

This rearrangement joins TRBV15 to TRBJ1-6; 8 bases align to TRBD1. Germline loops: CDR1 LNHNV, CDR2 YYDKDF (reference sequence). There are 16 residues in the CDR3. V was clipped by 3 bases and J by 7 bases; unmatched bases: 8. The CDR3 region has the DNA TGTGCCACCAGCAGTGTAACCGGGACAGGAAATTCACCCCTCCACTTT. Protein sequence: CATSSVTGTGNSPLHF.

This sequence joins TRBV7-2 and TRBJ2-6; D might be TRBD1 (6 bases). The CDR3 consists of 18 residues. V was shortened by 1 base and J by 1 base, with 14 bases between the two germline ends. Germline CDR1 is SGHTA and CDR2 is FQGNSA. The CDR3 region is CASSLVGTSLSGANVLTF. The CDR3 region has the DNA TGTGCCAGCAGCTTAGTGGGGACAAGCTTATCTGGGGCCAACGTCCTGACTTTC.

CDR3 protein: CASSPRGDPNTEAFF. CDR3 sequence (DNA): TGTGCCAGCTCACCACGGGGGGACCCGAACACTGAAGCTTTCTTT. This chain connects TRBV18 to TRBJ1-1; perhaps TRBD1 as D (5 bases). Deletions cut 1 base from V and 1 base from J, with 10 bases between. Germline V gene sequence: CDR1 KGHSH, CDR2 LQKENI. There are 15 residues in the CDR3.

The V gene is TRBV11-2, the J gene TRBJ2-7; 7 nucleotides match TRBD2. The germline V gene encodes CDR1 SGHAT and CDR2 FQNNGV. The V gene end was trimmed by 6 bases and the J gene end by 5 bases; junction bases not matched to a gene: 13. CDR3 length equals 15 residues. The CDR3 protein is CASSTERLAPHEQYF. CDR3 nucleotide sequence: TGTGCCAGCAGTACGGAGAGACTAGCCCCCCACGAGCAGTACTTC. Full variable domain (outside the CDR3, taken from reference TRBV11-2 and TRBJ2-7): EAGVAQSPRYKIIEKRQSVAFWCNPISGHATLYWYQQILGQGPKLLIQFQNNGVVDDSQLPKDRFSAERLKGVDSTLKIQPAKLEDSAVYLCASSTERLAPHEQYFGPGTRLTVT.

V gene TRBV4-2 combines with J gene TRBJ1-2; D perhaps matches TRBD1 (5 bases). Trimming removed 4 bases at V and 4 bases at J, with 13 bases between. Germline V CDR1 and CDR2: LGHNA, YNFKEQ. The CDR3 length is 14 residues. For the CDR3, the DNA is TGTGCCAGCAGCCTATACGGGGGAGGCTATGGCTACACCTTC. Protein product: CASSLYGGGYGYTF.

This chain connects TRBV19 to TRBJ2-2; D is perhaps TRBD1 (5 bases). Germline V lookup: CDR1 LNHDA, CDR2 SQIVND (reference sequence). V was clipped by 3 bases and J by 1 base, with 6 bases between them. This CDR3 has 14 amino acids. CDR3 sequence (DNA): TGTGCCAGTAGTATCACAGGGAACACCGGGGAGCTGTTTTTT. It translates to CASSITGNTGELFF.

In the case of this clone: This sample includes further DNA sequences coding for the same CDR3. The J gene is TRBJ1-2, the V gene TRBV28; 9 bases are a match to TRBD1. J was trimmed by 3 bases and V by 6 bases; bases with no gene match: 5. This CDR3 is built from 14 residues. Germline V gene data show CDR1 as MDHEN and CDR2 as SYDVKM. In DNA, the CDR3 is TGTGCCAGCAGGCGGGGACAGGGTTACTATGGCTACACCTTC. It encodes CASRRGQGYYGYTF.

This rearrangement joins TRBV6-5 to TRBJ1-1, with unresolved D. Per the germline V gene, CDR1 is MNHEY and CDR2 is SVGAGI. V lost 4 bases, J lost 12 bases, and 15 bases lay in between. This CDR3 region has 12 residues. The CDR3 DNA sequence: TGTGCCAGCAGTTCCCTGACTGAATCACCTTTCTTT. As protein: CASSSLTESPFF.

The rearrangement uses TRBV5-1 and TRBJ2-7, with D perhaps matching TRBD2 (6 bases). Germline V lookup: CDR1 SGHRS, CDR2 YFSETQ. The CDR3 covers 14 residues. The ends were cut back, 4 bases at V and 5 bases at J, with 16 bases in the middle. This CDR3 reads CASSLVRGVHEQYF. CDR3 coding DNA: TGCGCCAGCAGCCTTGTGCGCGGGGTCCACGAGCAGTACTTC.

The V and J genes are TRBV2 and TRBJ2-2; TRBD1 aligns across 8 bases. This CDR3 is built from 16 residues. The germline CDR1 and CDR2 sequences are SNHLY and FYNNEI. V gave up 6 bases and J gave up 6 bases; unmatched junction bases: 12. CDR3 DNA sequence: TGTGCCAGCAGCCCTACGTGGACAGGGCGGGCCGGGGAGCTGTTTTTT. Translated, it gives CASSPTWTGRAGELFF.